A single TCR beta chain is shown here with its context. The Seattle patients joined while their infection was active and were tracked longitudinally afterward. The repertoire was sequenced with immunoSEQ multiplex PCR; TCRdb's copy has only in-frame clones and lacks some. The sample lists about 340,000 clones; approximately 86% were seen once. The data derive from a study of blood T cell repertoires in COVID-19. For the study at large: Acute and convalescent COVID-19 specimens originated in the United States, Italy and Spain.

CDR3 length: 16 residues. Germline V gene sequence: CDR1 SGDLS, CDR2 YYNGEE. The V gene end was trimmed by 3 bases and the J gene end by 3 bases; junction bases not matched to a gene: 10. The sample was peripheral blood. This sequence originates from an older woman with COVID-19, enrolled during active disease. The rearrangement joins TRBV9 to TRBJ1-2, with 8 bases aligning to TRBD1. The DNA of the CDR3 is TGTGCCAGCAGCGAAGCGGTAACGACAGGGGACTATGGCTACACCTTC. Protein product: CASSEAVTTGDYGYTF. Full variable domain (outside the CDR3, taken from reference TRBV9 and TRBJ1-2): DSGVTQTPKHLITATGQRVTLRCSPRSGDLSVYWYQQSLDQGLQFLIQYYNGEERAKGNILERFSAQQFPDLHSELNLSSLELGDSALYFCASSEAVTTGDYGYTFGSGTRLTVV.